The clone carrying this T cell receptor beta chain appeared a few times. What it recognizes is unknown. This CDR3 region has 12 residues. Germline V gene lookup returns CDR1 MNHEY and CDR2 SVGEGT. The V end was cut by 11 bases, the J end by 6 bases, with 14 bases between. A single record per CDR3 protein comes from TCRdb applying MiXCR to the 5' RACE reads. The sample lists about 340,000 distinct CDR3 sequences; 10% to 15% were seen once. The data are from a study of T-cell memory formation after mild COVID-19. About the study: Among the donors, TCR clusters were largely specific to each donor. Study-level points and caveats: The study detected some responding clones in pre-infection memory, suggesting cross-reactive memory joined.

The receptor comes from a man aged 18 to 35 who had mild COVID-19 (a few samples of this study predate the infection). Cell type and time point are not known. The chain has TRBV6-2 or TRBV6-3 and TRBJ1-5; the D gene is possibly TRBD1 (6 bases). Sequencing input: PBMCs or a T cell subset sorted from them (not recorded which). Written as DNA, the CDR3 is TGTGCCTGCACTCAGGGGTCTCAGCCCCAGCATTTT. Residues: CACTQGSQPQHF.